The T cell receptor beta chain described here comes from a study of T cell clones after liver transplantation. Turning to the study itself: TCRbeta sequencing after a pre-transplant mixed lymphocyte reaction identified graft-donor-reactive clones, later tracked in post-transplant blood. Timepoints were pre-transplant, pre-withdrawal, and after withdrawal was completed or failed. Tolerant meant at least one year fully off immunosuppression without liver enzymes above twice normal.

CDR1 and CDR2 from the germline V gene are MNHEY and SMNVEV (reference sequence). The CDR3 is made up of 15 amino acids. V was trimmed by 10 bases and J by 4 bases, leaving 23 bases between them. The sample holds a few counts of this clone. Its specificity is unknown. This same CDR3 is encoded by further DNA sequences in the sample. Assay used: immunoSEQ multiplex PCR; TCRdb lists only in-frame clones, some missing. The sample records some 60,000 clones, 70% to 80% being singletons. Study-wide results and caveats: Post-transplant time points were not standardized, so conclusions are preliminary.

The TCR sequence derives from a human patient who received a liver transplant. Some T cells may have originated in the graft donor. V usage is TRBV27 and J usage is TRBJ2-7, with D perhaps being TRBD1 or TRBD2 (6 bases each). The sample here was CD4+ T cells from blood, taken at the roughly 15-month timepoint. The CDR3 nucleotides are TGTGCCACCAGACTTAAAGGGGGGAGCCATTACGAGCAGTACTTC. Translated: CATRLKGGSHYEQYF.